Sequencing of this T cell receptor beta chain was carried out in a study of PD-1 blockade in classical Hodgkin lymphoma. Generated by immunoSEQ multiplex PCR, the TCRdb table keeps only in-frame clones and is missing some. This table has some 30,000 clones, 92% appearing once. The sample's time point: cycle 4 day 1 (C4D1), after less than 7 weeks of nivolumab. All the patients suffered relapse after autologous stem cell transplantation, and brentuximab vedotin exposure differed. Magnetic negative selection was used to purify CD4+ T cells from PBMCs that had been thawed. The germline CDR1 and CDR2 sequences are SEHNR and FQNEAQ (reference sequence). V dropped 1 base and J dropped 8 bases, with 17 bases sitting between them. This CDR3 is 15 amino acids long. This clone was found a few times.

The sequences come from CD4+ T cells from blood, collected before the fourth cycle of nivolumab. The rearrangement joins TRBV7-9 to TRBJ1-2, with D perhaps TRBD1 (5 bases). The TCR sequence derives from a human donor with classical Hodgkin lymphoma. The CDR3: CASSLGQGWTGGYTF. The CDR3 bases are TGTGCCAGCAGCTTAGGTCAGGGTTGGACGGGAGGCTACACCTTC. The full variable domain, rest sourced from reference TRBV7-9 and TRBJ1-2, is DTGVSQNPRHKITKRGQNVTFRCDPISEHNRLYWYRQTLGQGPEFLTYFQNEAQLEKSRLLSDRFSAERPKGSFSTLEIQRTEQGDSAMYLCASSLGQGWTGGYTFGSGTRLTVV.